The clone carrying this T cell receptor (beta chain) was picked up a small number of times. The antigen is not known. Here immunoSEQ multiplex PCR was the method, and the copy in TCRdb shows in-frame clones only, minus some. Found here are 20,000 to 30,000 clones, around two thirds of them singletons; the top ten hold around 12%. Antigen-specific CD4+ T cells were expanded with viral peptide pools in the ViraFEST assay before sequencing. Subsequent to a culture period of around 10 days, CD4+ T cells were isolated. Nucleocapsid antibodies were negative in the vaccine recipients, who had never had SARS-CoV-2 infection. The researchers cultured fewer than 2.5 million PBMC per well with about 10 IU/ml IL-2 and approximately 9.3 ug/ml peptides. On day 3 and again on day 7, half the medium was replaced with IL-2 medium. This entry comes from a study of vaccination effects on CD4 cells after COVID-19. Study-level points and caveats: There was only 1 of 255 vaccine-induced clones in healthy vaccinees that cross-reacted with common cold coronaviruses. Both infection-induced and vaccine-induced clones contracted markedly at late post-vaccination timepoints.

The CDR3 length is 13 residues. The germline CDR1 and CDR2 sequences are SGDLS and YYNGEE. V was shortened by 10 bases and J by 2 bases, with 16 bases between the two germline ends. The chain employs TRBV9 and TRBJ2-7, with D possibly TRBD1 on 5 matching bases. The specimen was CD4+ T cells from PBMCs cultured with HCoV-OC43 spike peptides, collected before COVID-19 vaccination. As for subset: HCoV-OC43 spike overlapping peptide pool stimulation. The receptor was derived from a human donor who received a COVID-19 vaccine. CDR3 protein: CACWGNLTYEQYF. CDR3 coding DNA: TGTGCCTGTTGGGGCAACCTCACCTACGAGCAGTACTTC.